Shown below are 30 T cell receptor beta chains from a single sample sequenced in a study of shared T cell receptors in the human thymus. Using immunoSEQ multiplex PCR, the repertoire was profiled, and TCRdb retains in-frame clones only, with some absent. The data hold approximately 730,000 clones, with roughly 88% observed a single time. The sample was also linked to a second study, of human thymus T cells.

Sequenced sample: thymocytes. The receptor set was obtained from a girl under three years old with a congenital heart defect.

This clone was counted a single time. The chain has TRBV25-1 and TRBJ1-2; unclear D gene. Trimming pared 4 bases from V and 7 bases from J, leaving 19 bases between. The CDR3 contains 15 residues. Germline CDR1 and CDR2: MGHDK and SYGVNS. The CDR3 DNA is TGTGCCAGCAGTGCCTTATTAACTCCAACTCGTGGCTACACCTTC. Its translation is CASSALLTPTRGYTF.

The V call is TRBV7-2, the J call TRBJ1-2; D is uncertain. The CDR3 is 16 amino acids. Trimming cost V 0 bases and J 2 bases, with 13 bases left between them. CDR1 and CDR2 (germline): SGHTA, FQGNSA. The CDR3 nucleotides read TGTGCCAGCAGCTTAGCCCTCCGGGGAAACAACTATGGCTACACCTTC. This encodes CASSLALRGNNYGYTF.

The CDR3 region has the DNA TGCAGCGTTCAGGACAGAACCTACGAGCAGTACTTC. It specifies CSVQDRTYEQYF. The chain carries TRBV29-1 and TRBJ2-7; D is perhaps TRBD1 (6 bases). Germline V gene sequence: CDR1 SQVTM, CDR2 ANQGSEA. With 5 bases removed from V and 2 bases from J, the gap between germline ends came to 10 bases. This CDR3 comprises 12 residues.

The V gene is TRBV19, the J gene TRBJ2-1; D not resolved. Germline CDR1 and CDR2: LNHDA and SQIVND (reference sequence). The V end was cut by 1 base, the J end by 0 bases, with 7 bases between. The CDR3 contains 15 residues. CDR3 protein: CASSIGPSSYNEQFF. CDR3 nucleotide sequence: TGTGCCAGTAGTATAGGCCCGAGCTCCTACAATGAGCAGTTCTTC.

V gene TRBV21-1 combines with J gene TRBJ1-1; the DNA was not compared with TRBD1, the D call given in the table. TRBV21-1 counts as a pseudogene. The CDR3 runs to 16 residues. The CDR3 sequence is CASSIYPGQANTEAFF. The DNA of the CDR3 is TGTGCCAGCAGCATATATCCGGGACAGGCTAACACTGAAGCTTTCTTT.

The chain uses TRBV9 and TRBJ2-1; D gene ambiguous. The germline V and J ends were trimmed by 0 bases and 9 bases, with 10 bases remaining between them. The V gene's germline CDR1 is SGDLS and CDR2 YYNGEE. CDR3 length: 13 amino acids. CDR3 protein: CASSVALIGEQFF. In DNA form, the CDR3 reads TGTGCCAGCAGCGTAGCCCTTATCGGTGAGCAGTTCTTC.

This clone was seen only once. The V gene is TRBV4-1, the J gene TRBJ2-3; TRBD2 matches at 7 bases. The V and J ends lost 0 bases and 3 bases, in that order; junction bases with no gene match: 9. This CDR3 contains 17 residues. Germline CDR1 is MGHRA and CDR2 is YSYEKL. CDR3 DNA: TGCGCCAGCAGCCAAGATTCCCGGCTAGCGGTAACAGATACGCAGTATTTT. Amino acids: CASSQDSRLAVTDTQYF.

The CDR3: CASSRGRTHTDTQYF. As DNA, the CDR3 is TGTGCCAGCAGCCGCGGTCGCACCCACACAGATACGCAGTATTTT. The rearrangement uses TRBV28 and TRBJ2-3; D unclear. The germline V and J ends were trimmed by 6 bases and 2 bases, with 15 bases remaining between them. The CDR3 runs 15 residues. Germline V gene data show CDR1 as MDHEN and CDR2 as SYDVKM.

The chain carries TRBV7-9 and TRBJ1-6, with D unclear. Trimming stripped 4 bases from V and 2 bases from J, with 12 bases between. The CDR3 contains 16 residues. The germline V gene has CDR1 SEHNR and CDR2 FQNEAQ (reference sequence). The CDR3 sequence is CASSSGRVAYNSPLHF. The DNA of the CDR3 is TGTGCCAGCAGCTCGGGGAGGGTTGCCTATAATTCACCCCTCCACTTT.

The V and J genes are TRBV4-2 and TRBJ2-3, with 12 bases matching TRBD2. The V segment lost 1 base and the J segment 2 bases; nucleotides outside the gene matches: 1. Germline V gene sequence: CDR1 LGHNA, CDR2 YNFKEQ. CDR3 length: 16 residues. The CDR3 protein is CASSQGTSGTTDTQYF. The DNA of the CDR3 is TGTGCCAGCAGCCAAGGGACTAGCGGGACCACAGATACGCAGTATTTT.

This rearrangement joins TRBV14 to TRBJ2-1, with TRBD2 matching over 9 bases. Germline-derived CDR1 and CDR2 are SGHDN and FVKESK. J was trimmed by 8 bases and V by 0 bases; bases with no gene match: 11. The CDR3 sequence is 17 residues long. The CDR3 region is CASSQDRGGGAADEQFF. The CDR3 nucleotides are TGTGCCAGCAGCCAAGATCGGGGCGGGGGGGCAGCAGATGAGCAGTTCTTC. Drawing the rest from reference TRBV14 and TRBJ2-1, the complete variable domain is EAGVTQFPSHSVIEKGQTVTLRCDPISGHDNLYWYRRVMGKEIKFLLHFVKESKQDESGMPNNRFLAERTGGTYSTLKVQPAELEDSGVYFCASSQDRGGGAADEQFFGPGTRLTVL.

In its sample, this clone was seen once. This chain uses TRBV7-2 with TRBJ2-1; 7 bases are shared with TRBD1. The CDR3 spans 19 residues. CDR1 SGHTA and CDR2 FQGNSA come from the germline V gene. The V segment lost 3 bases and the J segment 0 bases; nucleotides outside the gene matches: 14. CDR3 in DNA: TGTGCCAGCAGCTTTCGCCGGGACAGTAAACTTAGCTCCTACAATGAGCAGTTCTTC. Protein product: CASSFRRDSKLSSYNEQFF.

The chain joins TRBV15 to TRBJ1-2, with 12 bases matching TRBD1. Germline loops: CDR1 LNHNV, CDR2 YYDKDF (reference sequence). V trimming: 2 bases; J trimming: 2 bases; junction bases outside the gene matches: 6. CDR3 length: 17 residues. In DNA form, the CDR3 reads TGTGCCACCAGCAGACTCAGAGGGACAGGGGGCAACTATGGCTACACCTTC. Its translation: CATSRLRGTGGNYGYTF.

The V gene is TRBV2, the J gene TRBJ1-4, with 7 bases identical to TRBD1. Unmatched junction bases numbered 0, after V lost 5 bases and J lost 0 bases. The germline V gene encodes CDR1 SNHLY and CDR2 FYNNEI. CDR3 length: 14 amino acids. CDR3: CASSTGATNEKLFF. CDR3 sequence (DNA): TGTGCCAGCAGTACAGGGGCAACTAATGAAAAACTGTTTTTT.

The CDR3 region has the DNA TGTGCCAGCAGCAAGAAAGGGGCCGGGACAGGGGGTTGCGAGCAGTACTTC. This encodes CASSKKGAGTGGCEQYF. This chain connects TRBV27 to TRBJ2-7, with 11 nucleotides matching TRBD1. This CDR3 is built from 17 residues. The J segment lost 6 bases and the V segment lost 6 bases, leaving 16 bases of the junction unmatched. The V gene's germline CDR1 is MNHEY and CDR2 SMNVEV (reference sequence).

CDR3 amino acids: CASSSPGLVGTPDTQYF. CDR3 DNA: TGCGCCAGCAGCTCTCCGGGACTAGTGGGGACCCCAGATACGCAGTATTTT. The V and J genes are TRBV5-1 and TRBJ2-3, with 8 bases aligning to TRBD2. Trimming at V came to 3 bases and at J to 4 bases, leaving 13 bases not matched to a gene. Germline-derived CDR1 and CDR2 are SGHRS and YFSETQ. CDR3 length: 17 residues.

V and J are TRBV5-4 and TRBJ1-2; D remains unclear. The CDR3 spans 16 residues. Germline V gives CDR1 SGHNT, CDR2 YYREEE (reference sequence). Trimming took off 6 bases at V and 0 bases at J, with 18 bases between the two ends. The CDR3 DNA reads as TGTGCCAGCAAGCAGGCAACCCGTACACCTAACTATGGCTACACCTTC. Its translation: CASKQATRTPNYGYTF.

V is TRBV10-3 and J is TRBJ2-3; 7 bases are a match to TRBD2. V trimming: 7 bases; J trimming: 2 bases; junction bases outside the gene matches: 6. There are 14 residues in the CDR3. Germline assignment: CDR1 ENHRY and CDR2 SYGVKD. The CDR3 loop reads CAITAGRFTDTQYF. CDR3 nucleotide sequence: TGTGCCATCACAGCGGGAAGATTCACAGATACGCAGTATTTT.

This clone has only a few counts. The chain combines TRBV6-5 with TRBJ1-1; no reliable D call. The CDR3 covers 15 residues. Germline lookup yields CDR1 MNHEY and CDR2 SVGAGI. V lost 1 base to trimming and J lost 2 bases, with 11 bases between them. In DNA, the CDR3 is TGTGCCAGCAGTTACTTGAGGGTGTTAAACACTGAAGCTTTCTTT. Translated: CASSYLRVLNTEAFF.

The chain links TRBV15 to TRBJ2-5, with 13 bases that match TRBD2. CDR3 length: 17 amino acids. Losses at the gene ends were 4 bases for V and 1 base for J; bases not matched to a gene: 6. The germline V gene encodes CDR1 LNHNV and CDR2 YYDKDF (reference sequence). In DNA, the CDR3 is TGTGCCACCAGCATAAGACTAGCGGGGGGCCTCCAAGAGACCCAGTACTTC. Its protein is CATSIRLAGGLQETQYF.

The gene calls are TRBV4-1 and TRBJ1-4; tentatively, D is TRBD1 (6 bases). Germline loops: CDR1 MGHRA, CDR2 YSYEKL. With 3 bases removed from V and 4 bases from J, the gap between germline ends came to 15 bases. The length of the CDR3 is 16 residues. The CDR3 reads CASSHPGGRINEKLFF. The DNA of the CDR3 is TGCGCCAGCAGCCACCCGGGGGGGCGGATTAATGAAAAACTGTTTTTT.

This clone has only a few counts. The chain recombines TRBV10-3 with TRBJ1-2, with D possibly being TRBD1 (6 bases). The CDR3 runs to 13 residues. Trimming shortened V by 3 bases and J by 8 bases, and 13 bases separated the two germline ends. Germline loops: CDR1 ENHRY, CDR2 SYGVKD. The CDR3 reads CAISEQGTDGYTF. CDR3 DNA sequence: TGTGCCATCAGTGAACAGGGAACGGACGGCTACACCTTC.

Points on this clone: One end of the junction varies from germline; a read error may be responsible. The rearrangement links TRBV4-3 to TRBJ2-3; TRBD2 agrees at 11 bases. CDR1 is LGHNA and CDR2 is YSLEER in the germline V gene. CDR3 length: 16 amino acids. This chain's CDR3 is CASSQVPSGGSTTRYF. As DNA, the CDR3 is TGCGCCAGCAGCCAAGTCCCTAGCGGGGGGTCAACGACGCGGTATTTT.

J is TRBJ2-3 and V is TRBV19; 10 bases are shared with TRBD2. Unmatched junction bases numbered 12, after V lost 6 bases and J lost 0 bases. In germline, CDR1 is LNHDA, CDR2 SQIVND (reference sequence). The CDR3 runs 18 residues. In DNA, the CDR3 is TGTGCCAGTAGCCGGTCGGCTAGCGGGGGTTCAAGCACAGATACGCAGTATTTT. Translation: CASSRSASGGSSTDTQYF.

Here the CDR3 reads CASSQELLTDNTGELFF. The CDR3 DNA reads as TGCGCCAGCAGCCAGGAACTACTGACAGATAACACCGGGGAGCTGTTTTTT. The chain carries TRBV4-1 and TRBJ2-2; possibly TRBD1 for D (5 bases). CDR3 length: 17 amino acids. V shed 3 bases and J shed 2 bases, with 16 bases lying between them. Germline CDR1 is MGHRA and CDR2 is YSYEKL.

The CDR3: CASSQVTSGQETQYF. The CDR3 coding sequence is TGCGCCAGCAGCCAAGTGACTAGCGGACAAGAGACCCAGTACTTC. The rearrangement joins TRBV4-1 to TRBJ2-5; 9 bases are a match to TRBD2. This CDR3 comprises 15 residues. The V gene end was trimmed by 1 base and the J gene end by 2 bases; junction bases not matched to a gene: 2. Germline CDR1 reads MGHRA; CDR2 reads YSYEKL.

This chain uses TRBV5-6 with TRBJ1-6, with a tentative D call TRBD1 (5 bases). Germline V gives CDR1 SGHDT, CDR2 YYEEEE. This CDR3 is built from 13 residues. The V end lost 4 bases, the J end lost 13 bases, and 15 bases lay between the germline ends. CDR3 sequence: CASSAGLGGPLHF. The CDR3 DNA is TGTGCCAGCAGCGCCGGGTTGGGGGGTCCCCTCCACTTT.

The chain has TRBV5-1 and TRBJ2-5; TRBD1 agrees at 9 bases. Trimming removed 2 bases from V and 3 bases from J; junction bases left unmatched: 5. The CDR3 is 15 residues long. Per germline, CDR1 SGHRS and CDR2 YFSETQ. The CDR3 here is CASSLAQGAKETQYF. CDR3 nucleotide sequence: TGCGCCAGCAGCTTAGCACAGGGGGCCAAAGAGACCCAGTACTTC.

This rearrangement joins TRBV5-5 to TRBJ2-3, with TRBD2 matching 9 bases. The length of the CDR3 is 16 residues. Germline V CDR1 and CDR2: SGHKS, YYEKEE (reference sequence). V dropped 2 bases and J dropped 2; count of bases not matched to a gene: 6. In DNA form, the CDR3 reads TGTGCCAGCAGCTTTGGGCCTAGCGGGGACACAGATACGCAGTATTTT. Translating it yields CASSFGPSGDTDTQYF. The full variable domain, completed using reference TRBV5-5 and TRBJ2-3, is DAGVTQSPTHLIKTRGQQVTLRCSPISGHKSVSWYQQVLGQGPQFIFQYYEKEERGRGNFPDRFSARQFPNYSSELNVNALLLGDSALYLCASSFGPSGDTDTQYFGPGTRLTVL.

V and J are TRBV7-3 and TRBJ2-5; 8 bases fit TRBD1. The ends lost 3 bases at V and 3 bases at J; junction bases unmatched: 0. The CDR3 is 13 residues long. CDR1 SGHTA and CDR2 FQGTGA come from the germline V gene. The CDR3 is CASSLTGEETQYF. The CDR3 DNA is TGTGCCAGCAGCTTGACAGGGGAAGAGACCCAGTACTTC.